The 30 T cell receptor beta chains listed next were all sequenced from one sample in a study of beta chain features in type 1 diabetes. The isolated RNA, all of it, was reverse transcribed, so expressed TCRB transcripts were what got sequenced. Here immunoSEQ multiplex PCR was the method, and the copy in TCRdb shows in-frame clones only, minus some. This sample has 200,000 to 250,000 clones, with approximately 10% found just once. Material for sequencing was central memory CD4+ T cells from blood. These receptors originate from a man aged 18 to 30 in good health.

V is TRBV7-2 and J is TRBJ2-1; no firm D call. Germline CDR1 and CDR2: SGHTA and FQGNSA. The CDR3 is 12 amino acids. Trimming removed 1 base at V and 12 bases at J, with 10 bases between. The DNA of the CDR3 is TGTGCCAGCAGCTTAGGTGGCGGTTGGCAGTTCTTC. This gives the protein CASSLGGGWQFF.

This clone came up a few times. The V and J genes are TRBV9 and TRBJ1-2; a weak D match, TRBD1 (5 bases). CDR1 and CDR2 from the germline V gene are SGDLS and YYNGEE. This CDR3 contains 15 residues. V lost 5 bases and J 1 base, leaving 15 bases between the germline ends. CDR3 protein: CASRGTTTVNYGYTF. CDR3 bases: TGTGCCAGCAGAGGGACGACTACGGTTAACTATGGCTACACCTTC. Full variable domain (outside the CDR3, taken from reference TRBV9 and TRBJ1-2): DSGVTQTPKHLITATGQRVTLRCSPRSGDLSVYWYQQSLDQGLQFLIQYYNGEERAKGNILERFSAQQFPDLHSELNLSSLELGDSALYFCASRGTTTVNYGYTFGSGTRLTVV.

Written as DNA, the CDR3 is TGTGCCAGCAGCACACACAGGGGGCAGGCCGGGGAGCTGTTTTTT. Its translation: CASSTHRGQAGELFF. The chain is built from TRBV11-2 and TRBJ2-2; 9 bases line up with TRBD1. Germline trimming cut 5 bases from V and 6 bases from J; bases unmatched to any gene: 7. The V gene's germline CDR1 is SGHAT and CDR2 FQNNGV. This CDR3 has 15 amino acids.

This chain uses TRBV11-2 with TRBJ2-5; D is uncertain. Germline-derived CDR1 and CDR2 are SGHAT and FQNNGV. This CDR3 spans 13 amino acids. The V and J ends lost 0 bases and 5 bases respectively, with 7 bases between them. DNA for the CDR3: TGTGCCAGCAGCTTAGAAGGGTATGAGACCCAGTACTTC. This codes for CASSLEGYETQYF.

The chain couples TRBV15 to TRBJ2-1; perhaps D is TRBD1 or TRBD2 (5 bases each). The CDR3 covers 16 residues. Trimming pared 1 base from V and 2 bases from J, leaving 12 bases between. Germline CDR1 is LNHNV and CDR2 is YYDKDF (reference sequence). CDR3 protein: CATSRVGVGPYNEQFF. Written as DNA, the CDR3 is TGTGCCACCAGCAGAGTGGGGGTCGGCCCCTACAATGAGCAGTTCTTC.

V usage is TRBV7-2 and J usage is TRBJ1-2, with D possibly being TRBD1 (6 bases). The CDR3 covers 14 residues. CDR1 and CDR2 (germline): SGHTA, FQGNSA. V lost 2 bases and J 3 bases, leaving 10 bases between the germline ends. CDR3 in DNA: TGTGCCAGCAGCTTAACGAGGGGGGACTATGGCTACACCTTC. This sequence encodes CASSLTRGDYGYTF.

The chain employs TRBV7-9 and TRBJ2-2, with 13 nucleotides matching TRBD2. The V and J ends lost 6 bases and 6 bases, in that order; junction bases with no gene match: 10. The CDR3 sequence is 17 residues long. Germline V gene sequence: CDR1 SEHNR, CDR2 FQNEAQ (reference sequence). This CDR3 is CASRPRGTSGKSGELFF. For the CDR3, the DNA is TGTGCCAGCAGACCCCGGGGGACTAGCGGGAAATCCGGGGAGCTGTTTTTT.

This clone has just a few counts. V gene TRBV29-1 combines with J gene TRBJ2-3; TRBD1 agrees at 7 bases. The J segment lost 4 bases and the V segment lost 1 base, leaving 8 bases of the junction unmatched. The germline gives CDR1 SQVTM, CDR2 ANQGSEA. The CDR3 totals 15 residues. DNA for the CDR3: TGCAGCGTTGAAGTTCAGGGACAGCTAGCAGATACGCAGTATTTT. It yields the protein CSVEVQGQLADTQYF.

This clone was found a few times. The chain is built from TRBV5-1 and TRBJ2-2, with D hard to call. The CDR3 contains 16 residues. V was cut by 1 base and J by 1 base, with 11 bases left in between. Germline values: CDR1 SGHRS, CDR2 YFSETQ. The CDR3 nucleotides read TGCGCCAGCAGCTTGAACGGGTTGGGGAACACCGGGGAGCTGTTTTTT. Translating it yields CASSLNGLGNTGELFF. Variable domain in full (rest from reference TRBV5-1 and TRBJ2-2): KAGVTQTPRYLIKTRGQQVTLSCSPISGHRSVSWYQQTPGQGLQFLFEYFSETQRNKGNFPGRFSGRQFSNSRSEMNVSTLELGDSALYLCASSLNGLGNTGELFFGEGSRLTVL.

This clone has a handful of counts. This chain joins TRBV7-2 and TRBJ2-7, with D unresolved. Germline assignment: CDR1 SGHTA and CDR2 FQGNSA. V shed 4 bases and J shed 2 bases, with 12 bases lying between them. The CDR3 is 14 residues long. The CDR3 bases are TGTGCCAGCAGCTCTTCGAGACTTACCTACGAGCAGTACTTC. It translates to CASSSSRLTYEQYF. Together with reference TRBV7-2 and TRBJ2-7, the CDR3 gives the full variable domain: GAGVSQSPSNKVTEKGKDVELRCDPISGHTALYWYRQSLGQGLEFLIYFQGNSAPDKSGLPSDRFSAERTGGSVSTLTIQRTQQEDSAVYLCASSSSRLTYEQYFGPGTRLTVT.

This clone has more than one count but fewer than ten. This sequence joins TRBV23-1 and TRBJ2-7, with 8 bases that match TRBD2. TRBV23-1 is an open reading frame, and its role is uncertain. The CDR3 totals 14 residues. V was pared by 3 bases and J by 2 bases, with 3 bases of the junction left unmatched. The DNA for the CDR3 is TGCGCCAGCAGTCACGGGACTAGTACCTACGAGCAGTACTTC. Encoded protein: CASSHGTSTYEQYF.

This clone was seen a handful of times. The chain carries TRBV29-1 and TRBJ2-5; 10 bases line up with TRBD1. V was clipped by 6 bases and J by 4 bases; unmatched bases: 11. The germline gives CDR1 SQVTM, CDR2 ANQGSEA. CDR3 size: 15 residues. CDR3 coding DNA: TGCAGCGTAACCACCGGGACAGGGGCGGGAGAGACCCAGTACTTC. This encodes CSVTTGTGAGETQYF.

This chain joins TRBV18 and TRBJ2-4, with 10 positions matching TRBD1. This CDR3 is built from 19 residues. Germline CDR1 KGHSH, CDR2 LQKENI. V dropped 4 bases and J dropped 1; count of bases not matched to a gene: 13. CDR3 nucleotide sequence: TGTGCCAGCTCACTGCGGGGGACAGGGGAGCCTGGGGCCAAAAACATTCAGTACTTC. This gives the protein CASSLRGTGEPGAKNIQYF.

This clone was observed a few times. This chain joins TRBV27 and TRBJ2-5, with 7 positions matching TRBD2. The trim removed 8 bases at V and 3 bases at J, leaving 6 bases unmatched. The CDR3 covers 13 residues. CDR1 is MNHEY and CDR2 is SMNVEV in the germline V gene (reference sequence). CDR3 nucleotides: TGTGCCAGCCGCCGGGGGAGGGAAGAGACCCAGTACTTC. Translating it yields CASRRGREETQYF.

The chain links TRBV7-6 to TRBJ2-1, with 9 bases fitting TRBD2. CDR1 is SGHVS and CDR2 is FNYEAQ in the germline V gene. The CDR3 length is 16 residues. Unmatched junction bases numbered 9, after V lost 6 bases and J lost 3 bases. CDR3 residues: CASSPLSGSGYNEQFF. CDR3 sequence (DNA): TGTGCCAGCAGTCCCCTTAGCGGGAGTGGCTACAATGAGCAGTTCTTC. Based on the CDR3 plus reference TRBV7-6 and TRBJ2-1, the full variable domain is GAGVSQSPRYKVTKRGQDVALRCDPISGHVSLYWYRQALGQGPEFLTYFNYEAQQDKSGLPNDRFSAERPEGSISTLTIQRTEQRDSAMYRCASSPLSGSGYNEQFFGPGTRLTVL.

The V call is TRBV10-3, the J call TRBJ2-5; no definite D call. The CDR3 is 15 residues long. Per germline, CDR1 ENHRY and CDR2 SYGVKD. V shed 6 bases and J shed 2 bases, with 16 bases lying between them. The CDR3 sequence is CAIRTHDSAQETQYF. The CDR3 bases are TGTGCCATCAGGACCCACGATTCGGCTCAAGAGACCCAGTACTTC.

This chain uses TRBV18 with TRBJ2-5; unclear D gene. The ends were cut back, 0 bases at V and 5 bases at J, with 7 bases in the middle. This CDR3 spans 13 amino acids. Germline lookup yields CDR1 KGHSH and CDR2 LQKENI. This CDR3 is CASSPPFLETQYF. For the CDR3, the DNA is TGTGCCAGCTCACCACCGTTTCTTGAGACCCAGTACTTC.

This clone was counted a few times. The chain couples TRBV11-1 to TRBJ2-1; 11 bases line up with TRBD2. The CDR3 extends over 14 amino acids. V was pared by 6 bases and J by 12 bases, with 10 bases of the junction left unmatched. Germline V lookup: CDR1 SGHAT, CDR2 FQDESV (reference sequence). The CDR3 sequence: CASSRRLAGQGQFF. CDR3 nucleotides: TGTGCCAGCAGTCGAAGACTAGCGGGGCAGGGGCAGTTCTTC.

This clone was detected a few times. This chain links TRBV5-4 with TRBJ1-2; D possibly corresponds to TRBD1 (6 bases). The CDR3 spans 15 residues. Trimming removed 4 bases at V and 3 bases at J, with 16 bases between. The germline V gene encodes CDR1 SGHNT and CDR2 YYREEE (reference sequence). The CDR3 loop reads CASSLAVRGDYGYTF. The DNA of the CDR3 is TGTGCCAGCAGCCTTGCCGTCAGGGGAGACTATGGCTACACCTTC.

This clone showed up just a few times. The rearrangement uses TRBV27 and TRBJ2-1; 7 nucleotides align to TRBD2. The CDR3 covers 15 residues. Germline-derived CDR1 and CDR2 are MNHEY and SMNVEV (reference sequence). J was trimmed by 5 bases and V by 5 bases; bases with no gene match: 9. The CDR3 here is CASSRPGGLHNEQFF. The CDR3 nucleotides are TGTGCCAGCAGTCGACCGGGAGGCCTTCACAATGAGCAGTTCTTC.

This clone was seen a handful of times. This chain connects TRBV9 to TRBJ2-5; TRBD2 matches at 7 bases. Germline V gene data show CDR1 as SGDLS and CDR2 as YYNGEE. CDR3 size: 15 residues. With V trimmed by 0 bases and J by 5 bases, 7 bases remained unmatched. Here the CDR3 reads CASSVGPQGGETQYF. For the CDR3, the DNA is TGTGCCAGCAGCGTAGGTCCCCAGGGAGGGGAGACCCAGTACTTC.

The gene calls are TRBV18 and TRBJ1-2, with 9 positions matching TRBD1. The germline V gene encodes CDR1 KGHSH and CDR2 LQKENI. V was pared by 1 base and J by 4 bases, with 4 bases of the junction left unmatched. This CDR3 has 15 residues. Here the CDR3 DNA reads TGTGCCAGCTCACCACGGGGACAGGGCTTCTATGGCTACACCTTC. Residues: CASSPRGQGFYGYTF.

A few counts support this clone. The chain carries TRBV30 and TRBJ1-2; 7 bases are shared with TRBD1. Germline assignment: CDR1 GTSNPN and CDR2 SVGIG (reference sequence). The CDR3 consists of 14 residues. Unmatched junction bases numbered 7, after V lost 1 base and J lost 5 bases. CDR3 sequence reads: CAWSATGNLYGYTF. DNA of the CDR3: TGTGCCTGGAGTGCGACAGGGAATCTTTATGGCTACACCTTC.

Many counts were recorded for this clone. This chain uses TRBV29-1 with TRBJ1-1; no reliable D call. Trimming stripped 7 bases from V and 2 bases from J, with 11 bases between. Germline V gives CDR1 SQVTM, CDR2 ANQGSEA. CDR3 length: 12 amino acids. The CDR3 is CSAGGTNTEAFF. The CDR3 DNA reads TGCAGCGCCGGAGGTACCAACACTGAAGCTTTCTTT.

This clone was seen a few times. The chain combines TRBV6-5 with TRBJ1-2; weak D call: TRBD1 (5 bases). The germline V gene has CDR1 MNHEY and CDR2 SVGAGI. Trimming stripped 4 bases from V and 2 bases from J, with 14 bases between. CDR3 length: 15 amino acids. CDR3 sequence (DNA): TGTGCCAGCAGTTCCCCAAGGGACGGAAACTATGGCTACACCTTC. This encodes CASSSPRDGNYGYTF.

This clone turned up a few times. The rearrangement joins TRBV7-9 to TRBJ2-5; 8 bases line up with TRBD2. CDR1 SEHNR and CDR2 FQNEAQ come from the germline V gene (reference sequence). The ends lost 8 bases at V and 4 bases at J; junction bases unmatched: 6. This CDR3 region has 13 residues. The CDR3 DNA reads as TGTGCCAGCGAAATAGCGGGAATAGAGACCCAGTACTTC. Translated, it gives CASEIAGIETQYF.

This clone was seen at least ten times. The genes are TRBV18 and TRBJ2-7; TRBD1 matches at 7 bases. This CDR3 has 14 residues. Trimming cost V 2 bases and J 3 bases; bases outside gene matches: 4. Germline assignment: CDR1 KGHSH and CDR2 LQKENI. The CDR3 DNA sequence: TGTGCCAGCTCACCATCCGGGACAGACTACGAGCAGTACTTC. It is translated as CASSPSGTDYEQYF.

V and J are TRBV2 and TRBJ2-3; D unclear. This CDR3 has 11 residues. V lost 6 bases and J 6 bases, leaving 7 bases between the germline ends. In germline, CDR1 is SNHLY, CDR2 FYNNEI. This CDR3 is CASRSADTQYF. As DNA, the CDR3 is TGTGCCAGCAGATCAGCTGATACGCAGTATTTT. The full variable domain, its missing parts supplied by reference TRBV2 and TRBJ2-3, is EPEVTQTPSHQVTQMGQEVILRCVPISNHLYFYWYRQILGQKVEFLVSFYNNEISEKSEIFDDQFSVERPDGSNFTLKIRSTKLEDSAMYFCASRSADTQYFGPGTRLTVL.

This clone was recorded many times. The chain combines TRBV10-2 with TRBJ2-1; 8 bases are a match to TRBD2. This CDR3 spans 12 amino acids. The V gene end was trimmed by 5 bases and the J gene end by 13 bases; junction bases not matched to a gene: 7. CDR1 is WSHSY and CDR2 is SAAADI in the germline V gene. The CDR3 loop reads CASSKAGVAQFF. CDR3 nucleotide sequence: TGCGCCAGCAGTAAAGCGGGAGTGGCTCAGTTCTTC.

The V call is TRBV15, the J call TRBJ1-2, with 8 nucleotides matching TRBD1. The V and J ends lost 0 bases and 5 bases, in that order; junction bases with no gene match: 11. The CDR3 covers 17 residues. Germline V gene lookup returns CDR1 LNHNV and CDR2 YYDKDF (reference sequence). The CDR3: CATSRDRGQLVGYGYTF. Written as DNA, the CDR3 is TGTGCCACCAGCAGAGACAGGGGGCAATTAGTTGGGTATGGCTACACCTTC.